This TCR beta chain was captured in a study of cytotoxic CD8 clonotypes in ibrutinib-treated CLL. Whole-study context: Patients: some 11 relapsed/refractory, fewer than 16 treatment-naive, approximately 18 IGHV unmutated.

Sequencing used immunoSEQ multiplex PCR; TCRdb keeps in-frame clones, though not all of them. This table holds some 300,000 clones, around four fifths found once. V shed 0 bases and J shed 2 bases, with 5 bases lying between them. Germline V gene sequence: CDR1 SQVTM, CDR2 ANQGSEA. CDR3 length: 12 residues. The sequences come from PBMCs, collected before ibrutinib treatment. This receptor was obtained from a human donor with chronic lymphocytic leukemia. The V and J genes are TRBV29-1 and TRBJ2-7; D not resolved. CDR3 sequence (DNA): TGCAGCGTTGAAGAGACTCCCTACGAGCAGTACTTC. This translates into CSVEETPYEQYF.